Reported below is one TCR beta chain. Its antigen is still unknown. The source of the sample is a study of T cell responses to AZD1222 COVID-19 vaccine. Study as a whole: Whether given at about 4 or about 12 weeks, second doses were pooled.

Germline loops: CDR1 MGHDK, CDR2 SYGVNS. The CDR3 consists of 14 residues. V was pared by 5 bases and J by 11 bases, with 16 bases between. Produced via immunoSEQ multiplex PCR; TCRdb's table is partial and in-frame only. Of about 150,000 clones listed, 90% were seen once; the top ten hold about 1.7%. Overall study results and limits: Donors were chiefly white British, with a greater number of females, and clonal diversity was perhaps underestimated. Reports say nearly half of spike-specific TCRs go after unmutated variant regions. Regions 160-218 and 743-854 held dominance among vaccine-associated CD4 TCRs, which spanned spike.

This specimen consisted of peripheral blood, obtained on day 0 of AZD1222 vaccination. This TCR came from an adult in good health. V gene TRBV25-1 combines with J gene TRBJ1-6, with D possibly TRBD1 on 6 matching bases. As DNA, the CDR3 is TGTGCCAGCAGTCCAGGGGATAGGTGGGCACCCCTCCACTTT. This encodes CASSPGDRWAPLHF.